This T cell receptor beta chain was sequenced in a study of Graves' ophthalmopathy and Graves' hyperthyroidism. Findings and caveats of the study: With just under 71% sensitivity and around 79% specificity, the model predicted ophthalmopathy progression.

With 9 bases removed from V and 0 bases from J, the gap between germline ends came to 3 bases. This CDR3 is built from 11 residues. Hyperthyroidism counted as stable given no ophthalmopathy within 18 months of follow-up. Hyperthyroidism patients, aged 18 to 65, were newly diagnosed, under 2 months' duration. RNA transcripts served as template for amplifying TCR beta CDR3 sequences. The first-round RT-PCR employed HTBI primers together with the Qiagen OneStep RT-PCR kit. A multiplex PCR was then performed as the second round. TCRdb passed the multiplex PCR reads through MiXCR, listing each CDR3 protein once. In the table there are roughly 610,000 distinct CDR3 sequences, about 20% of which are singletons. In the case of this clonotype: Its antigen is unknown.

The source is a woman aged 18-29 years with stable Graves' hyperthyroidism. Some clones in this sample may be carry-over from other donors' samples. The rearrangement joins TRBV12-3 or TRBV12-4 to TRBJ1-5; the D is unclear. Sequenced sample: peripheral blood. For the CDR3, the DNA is TGTGCCAGGTATAGCAATCAGCCCCAGCATTTT. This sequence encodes CARYSNQPQHF.